The clone carrying this TCR beta chain has just a few counts. Its antigen remains unidentified. This sample is drawn from a study of T-cell memory formation after mild COVID-19. As for the study in general: Each donor largely had its own TCR clusters. General observations from the study: Chiefly within CM and EM were the contracting CD4+ clones; CD8+ ones were within EMRA. A balance of CD4 and CD8 characterized clones contracting day 15 to 85, whereas later expanders leaned CD4+.

Amplification by 5'RACE using constant-segment primers produced TCR alpha and TCR beta cDNA libraries that carried sample barcodes and UMIs. MiXCR was run by TCRdb on the 5' RACE reads, yielding one entry per CDR3 protein. In the table there are around 300,000 distinct CDR3 sequences, approximately 19% of which are singletons. V was cut by 3 bases and J by 1 base, with 9 bases left in between. Looked up from germline, CDR1 is DFQATT and CDR2 is SNEGSKA (reference sequence). The CDR3 is 14 residues long. This sequence joins TRBV20-1 and TRBJ2-2, with no clear D. The sample comprised PBMCs or a T cell subset sorted from them (not recorded which). The receptor was derived from a man aged 18 to 30 who had mild COVID-19 (a few samples of this study predate the infection). Cell type and time point are not known. The CDR3 protein is CSASSGWNTGELFF. DNA for the CDR3: TGCAGTGCTAGTTCCGGGTGGAACACCGGGGAGCTGTTTTTT.